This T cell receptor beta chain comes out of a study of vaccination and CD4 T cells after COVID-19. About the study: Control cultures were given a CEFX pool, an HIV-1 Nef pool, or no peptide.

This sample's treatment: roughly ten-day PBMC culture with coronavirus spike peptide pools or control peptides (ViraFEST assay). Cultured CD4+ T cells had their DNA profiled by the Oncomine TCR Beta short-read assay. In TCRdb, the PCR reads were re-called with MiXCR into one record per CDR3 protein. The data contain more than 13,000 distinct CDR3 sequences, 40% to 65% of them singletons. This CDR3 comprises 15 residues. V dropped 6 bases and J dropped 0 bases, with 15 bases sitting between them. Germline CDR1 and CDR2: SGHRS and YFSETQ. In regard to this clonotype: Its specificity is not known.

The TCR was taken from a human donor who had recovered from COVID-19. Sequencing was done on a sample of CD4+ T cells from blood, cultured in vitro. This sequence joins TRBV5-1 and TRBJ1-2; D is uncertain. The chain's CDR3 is CASTLSPEANYGYTF. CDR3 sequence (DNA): TGCGCCAGCACCCTATCACCGGAGGCTAACTATGGCTACACCTTC.